This T cell receptor (beta chain) derives from a study of blood T cells in healthy people across ages. Comments on this clonotype: As yet, its antigen is unknown.

Germline CDR1 reads LGHDT; CDR2 reads YNNKEL (reference sequence). This CDR3 has 14 residues. V was trimmed by 0 bases and J by 6 bases, leaving 9 bases between them. General observations from the study: Any changes in expanded clonotypes were possibly confounded, as donor CMV status remained unknown. Per-million-T-cell TCR beta diversity fell roughly linearly with age.

The second PCR ran about 6 to 12 cycles with a sample-barcoded 5' primer and J-beta primers. Each CDR3 protein is one row after TCRdb ran MiXCR on the 5' RACE reads. Here the sample spans fewer than 2,000,000 distinct CDR3 sequences, about two fifths being singletons. Healthy Russian Caucasian donors spanned ages about 6 to 100 years. The chain joins TRBV3-1 to TRBJ2-1; D ambiguous. The source of this sequence is a human donor in good health. Sequenced: blood. CDR3 sequence: CASSQDRASNEQFF. The CDR3 DNA follows: TGTGCCAGCAGCCAAGATCGTGCCTCCAATGAGCAGTTCTTC.